Described below is a single TCR beta chain sequence and its context. The antigen is not known. Patients chosen for sequencing had CD8+CD57+ cells that had expanded, as shown by flow cytometry. This sample was taken from a study of CD8+CD57+ T cells in acquired aplastic anemia. Study details: Sorted CD4+ and CD8+ cells gave an average of approximately 3.4 ug of DNA. Study outcomes and limitations: The study found no significant CD8+ Simpson's diversity difference between patients and controls.

TCR beta VDJ and CDR3 were profiled, and genomic DNA was the template. In TCRdb, the reads were re-called with MiXCR into one record per CDR3 protein. This sample has roughly 150,000 distinct CDR3 sequences, with less than 60% found just once. This CDR3 has 13 residues. Trimming took 4 bases from V and 10 from J; bases not matched to a gene: 6. Germline values: CDR1 LNHDA, CDR2 SQIVND (reference sequence). The source material was sorted CD4+, CD8+, or CD8+CD57+ T cells (not recorded which) from PBMCs. This TCR came from a human donor with aplastic anemia. V is TRBV19 and J is TRBJ2-1; 8 nucleotides align to TRBD1. This chain's CDR3 is CASSTGQGYEQFF. DNA for the CDR3: TGTGCCAGTAGTACTGGACAGGGCTACGAGCAGTTCTTC.